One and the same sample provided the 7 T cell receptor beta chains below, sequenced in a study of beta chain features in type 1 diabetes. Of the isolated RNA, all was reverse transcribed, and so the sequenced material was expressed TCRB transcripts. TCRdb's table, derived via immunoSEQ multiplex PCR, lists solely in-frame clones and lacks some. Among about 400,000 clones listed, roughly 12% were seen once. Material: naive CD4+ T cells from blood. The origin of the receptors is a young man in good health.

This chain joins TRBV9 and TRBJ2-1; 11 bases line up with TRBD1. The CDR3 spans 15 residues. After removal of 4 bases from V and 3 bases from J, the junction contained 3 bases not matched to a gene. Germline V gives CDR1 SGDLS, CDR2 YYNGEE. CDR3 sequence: CASSTGTGGYNEQFF. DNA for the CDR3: TGTGCCAGCAGCACCGGGACAGGGGGCTACAATGAGCAGTTCTTC.

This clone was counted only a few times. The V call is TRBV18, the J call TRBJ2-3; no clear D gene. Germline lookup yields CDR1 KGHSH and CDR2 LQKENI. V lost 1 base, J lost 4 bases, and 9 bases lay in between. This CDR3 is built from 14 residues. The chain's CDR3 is CASSPRVLADTQYF. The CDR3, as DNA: TGTGCCAGCTCACCACGAGTCTTGGCAGATACGCAGTATTTT.

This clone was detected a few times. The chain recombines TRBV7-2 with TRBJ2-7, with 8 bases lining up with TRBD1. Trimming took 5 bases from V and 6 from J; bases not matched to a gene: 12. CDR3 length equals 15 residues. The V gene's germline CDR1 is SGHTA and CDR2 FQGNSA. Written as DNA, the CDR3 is TGTGCCAGCAGCCCCCCGGGGCGCAGGGGGCGCGAGCAGTACTTC. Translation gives CASSPPGRRGREQYF.

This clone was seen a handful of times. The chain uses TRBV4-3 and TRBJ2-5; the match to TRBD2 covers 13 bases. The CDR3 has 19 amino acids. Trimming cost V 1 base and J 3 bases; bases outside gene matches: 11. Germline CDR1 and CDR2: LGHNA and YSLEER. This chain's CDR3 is CASSQGLAGGLGVKETQYF. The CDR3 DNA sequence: TGCGCCAGCAGCCAAGGACTAGCGGGAGGCCTCGGGGTTAAAGAGACCCAGTACTTC.

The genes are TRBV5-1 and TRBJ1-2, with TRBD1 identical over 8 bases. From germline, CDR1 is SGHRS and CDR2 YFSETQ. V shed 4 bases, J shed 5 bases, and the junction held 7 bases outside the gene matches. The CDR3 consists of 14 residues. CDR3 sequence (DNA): TGCGCCAGCAGCCTGGCAGGGGGCCGGTATGGCTACACCTTC. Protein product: CASSLAGGRYGYTF.

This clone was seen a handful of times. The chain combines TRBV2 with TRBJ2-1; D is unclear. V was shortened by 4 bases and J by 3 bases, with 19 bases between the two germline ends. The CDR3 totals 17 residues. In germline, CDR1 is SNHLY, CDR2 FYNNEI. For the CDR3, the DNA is TGTGCCAGCAGTGGCGAAGGAATGGCCCGGGTCTACAATGAGCAGTTCTTC. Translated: CASSGEGMARVYNEQFF.

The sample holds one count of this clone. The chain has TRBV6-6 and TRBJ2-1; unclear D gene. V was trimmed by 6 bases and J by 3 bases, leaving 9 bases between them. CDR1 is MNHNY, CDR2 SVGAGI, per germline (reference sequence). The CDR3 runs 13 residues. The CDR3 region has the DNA TGTGCCAGCAGCCCCTCCCTCTACAATGAGCAGTTCTTC. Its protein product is CASSPSLYNEQFF.